Each of the 32 T cell receptor beta chains below was sequenced from the same sample in a study of cytomegalovirus exposure and HLA in healthy donors. Produced via immunoSEQ multiplex PCR; TCRdb's table is partial and in-frame only. This sample carries about 90,000 clones, 80% to 85% of them seen once, and the ten largest clones take around an eighth. The sample taken for sequencing was PBMCs. The receptors here all came from a woman between 18 and 30 years old in good health and CMV-seropositive.

DNA for the CDR3: TGTGCCAGCAGCGTAAGGGCGGGTCTTTCAGTGACCCAGTACTTC. This sequence encodes CASSVRAGLSVTQYF. This sequence joins TRBV9 and TRBJ2-5; TRBD2 might be the D (5 bases). The length of the CDR3 is 15 residues. CDR1 is SGDLS and CDR2 is YYNGEE in the germline V gene. V was clipped by 1 base and J by 7 bases, with 17 bases between them.

This chain links TRBV7-9 with TRBJ1-6, with D hard to call. The CDR3 contains 13 residues. Deletions cut 5 bases from V and 9 bases from J, with 11 bases between. Germline V gene sequence: CDR1 SEHNR, CDR2 FQNEAQ (reference sequence). DNA for the CDR3: TGTGCCAGCAGCCCCCCGGTGAGTTCACCCCTCCACTTT. Its protein is CASSPPVSSPLHF.

This chain's CDR3 is CASSSPGQGASDTQYF. The CDR3 region has the DNA TGTGCCAGCAGTTCGCCGGGACAGGGGGCATCAGATACGCAGTATTTT. The chain recombines TRBV6-6 with TRBJ2-3, with 12 bases matching TRBD1. The CDR3 consists of 16 residues. The junction had 6 bases not matched to a gene; V was cut back by 4 bases and J by 4 bases. Germline CDR1 reads MNHNY; CDR2 reads SVGAGI (reference sequence).

The CDR3 loop reads CASTRGDYEQYF. CDR3 nucleotide sequence: TGTGCCAGCACGCGGGGGGACTACGAGCAGTACTTC. The rearrangement joins TRBV5-6 to TRBJ2-7; TRBD2 aligns across 8 bases. Trimming removed 6 bases from V and 3 bases from J; junction bases left unmatched: 2. Per germline, CDR1 SGHDT and CDR2 YYEEEE. The CDR3 spans 12 residues.

This rearrangement joins TRBV5-1 to TRBJ1-2; TRBD1 is a possible D gene (5 bases). The CDR3 consists of 13 residues. Trimming removed 4 bases at V and 6 bases at J, with 13 bases between. Germline loops: CDR1 SGHRS, CDR2 YFSETQ. CDR3 amino acids: CASSLRVGNGYTF. The DNA of the CDR3 is TGCGCCAGCAGCCTCAGGGTGGGGAATGGCTACACCTTC.

The chain is built from TRBV6-1 and TRBJ1-4; a weak D match, TRBD1 (5 bases). Per the germline V gene, CDR1 is MNHNS and CDR2 is SASEGT. The V end was cut by 7 bases, the J end by 7 bases, with 19 bases between. This CDR3 spans 15 amino acids. The CDR3 nucleotides are TGTGCCAGCAACCAACTTGGGGGGGTGCGTGAAAAACTGTTTTTT. Its protein is CASNQLGGVREKLFF.

J is TRBJ1-1 and V is TRBV7-8, with 11 bases identical to TRBD1. The V gene end was trimmed by 4 bases and the J gene end by 5 bases; junction bases not matched to a gene: 3. Germline loops: CDR1 SGHVS, CDR2 FQNEAQ. CDR3 length: 14 amino acids. CDR3 nucleotides: TGTGCCAGCAGCTGGACAGGGGGCATTACTGAAGCTTTCTTT. This translates into CASSWTGGITEAFF.

The chain links TRBV7-2 to TRBJ2-2, with D unresolved. From germline, CDR1 is SGHTA and CDR2 FQGNSA. CDR3 length: 16 amino acids. V lost 5 bases to trimming and J lost 3 bases, with 16 bases between them. The CDR3 nucleotides read TGTGCCAGCAGCCCCTTCCGTACAGTAGACACCGGGGAGCTGTTTTTT. Translated, it gives CASSPFRTVDTGELFF.

This chain uses TRBV6-1 with TRBJ2-7; possibly TRBD1 for D (6 bases). Trimming took off 1 base at V and 3 bases at J, with 10 bases between the two ends. CDR1 is MNHNS and CDR2 is SASEGT in the germline V gene. The CDR3 extends over 14 amino acids. The chain's CDR3 is CASSEGTEIYEQYF. CDR3 DNA sequence: TGTGCCAGCAGTGAAGGGACAGAGATCTACGAGCAGTACTTC.

This CDR3 reads CASSPRDTNNEQFF. The DNA for the CDR3 is TGTGCCAGCAGTCCCCGGGACACCAACAATGAGCAGTTCTTC. The chain links TRBV27 to TRBJ2-1, with D perhaps matching TRBD1 (6 bases). The V gene's germline CDR1 is MNHEY and CDR2 SMNVEV (reference sequence). The CDR3 has 14 residues. V was clipped by 5 bases and J by 5 bases, with 13 bases between them.

The J gene is TRBJ1-2, the V gene TRBV5-1; no definite D call. The CDR3 runs to 15 residues. CDR1 is SGHRS and CDR2 is YFSETQ in the germline V gene. V was pared by 4 bases and J by 2 bases, with 15 bases between. The chain's CDR3 is CASSLTTGSNYGYTF. The CDR3 DNA reads TGCGCCAGCAGCCTTACCACGGGGTCCAACTATGGCTACACCTTC.

The J gene is TRBJ1-1, the V gene TRBV27; 7 bases align to TRBD1. The ends lost 7 bases at V and 1 base at J; junction bases unmatched: 6. The CDR3 sequence is 14 residues long. Germline lookup yields CDR1 MNHEY and CDR2 SMNVEV (reference sequence). The chain's CDR3 is CASKQDRENTEAFF. Written as DNA, the CDR3 is TGTGCCAGCAAACAAGACAGGGAGAACACTGAAGCTTTCTTT.

This clone was observed a single time. The genes are TRBV28 and TRBJ1-5, with D possibly matching TRBD1 (5 bases). The V and J ends lost 5 bases and 0 bases respectively, with 14 bases between them. Germline V gene data show CDR1 as MDHEN and CDR2 as SYDVKM. The CDR3 contains 16 residues. The CDR3 loop reads CASSTSTDYSNQPQHF. As DNA, the CDR3 is TGTGCCAGCAGTACCTCGACAGATTATAGCAATCAGCCCCAGCATTTT.

V usage is TRBV5-5 and J usage is TRBJ2-1; D is unresolved. Germline lookup yields CDR1 SGHKS and CDR2 YYEKEE (reference sequence). The CDR3 runs 13 residues. The V and J ends lost 0 bases and 10 bases respectively, with 11 bases between them. Here the CDR3 reads CASSLAARREQFF. The CDR3, as DNA: TGTGCCAGCAGCTTGGCCGCGCGGCGGGAGCAGTTCTTC.

The chain has TRBV27 and TRBJ2-7; a weak D match, TRBD2 (5 bases). V lost 5 bases and J 3 bases, leaving 14 bases between the germline ends. Germline CDR1 is MNHEY and CDR2 is SMNVEV (reference sequence). The CDR3 totals 14 residues. Written as DNA, the CDR3 is TGTGCCAGCAGTAGACGACTACCCCGCTACGAGCAGTACTTC. Its translation is CASSRRLPRYEQYF.

V usage is TRBV11-2 and J usage is TRBJ2-7; 8 positions agree with TRBD2. V lost 3 bases and J lost 2; bases outside the gene matches: 9. The CDR3 has 16 amino acids. Looked up from germline, CDR1 is SGHAT and CDR2 is FQNNGV. The CDR3 region is CASSFLLAAGTYEQYF. The CDR3, as DNA: TGTGCCAGCAGCTTCTTACTAGCGGCCGGAACCTACGAGCAGTACTTC.

The J gene is TRBJ2-3, the V gene TRBV21-1; the table assigns TRBD2, which was not confirmed against the DNA. TRBV21-1 corresponds to a pseudogene. The CDR3 runs to 14 residues. Here the CDR3 DNA reads TGTGCCTCTCGACTTTCCCTTAGCACAGATACGCAGTATTTT. It yields the protein CASRLSLSTDTQYF.

The V and J genes are TRBV5-3 and TRBJ1-6, with TRBD1 as a possible D gene (6 bases). Being an ORF, TRBV5-3 has a function that is uncertain. Trimming took 4 bases from V and 7 from J, leaving 21 bases between them. This CDR3 has 17 residues. The chain's CDR3 is CARSPTPHRVGNSPLHF. The CDR3, as DNA: TGTGCCAGAAGCCCCACCCCCCACAGGGTTGGGAATTCACCCCTCCACTTT.

The rearrangement joins TRBV27 to TRBJ2-3; 7 bases are a match to TRBD2. This CDR3 comprises 14 residues. Germline lookup yields CDR1 MNHEY and CDR2 SMNVEV (reference sequence). J gave up 3 bases and V 7 bases, and 7 bases lay outside the gene matches. CDR3 region: CASTPLAETDTQYF. As DNA, the CDR3 is TGTGCCAGCACCCCTCTAGCGGAGACAGATACGCAGTATTTT.

J is TRBJ1-5 and V is TRBV2, with TRBD1 identical over 11 bases. Germline loops: CDR1 SNHLY, CDR2 FYNNEI. V lost 8 bases and J lost 1; bases outside the gene matches: 7. The CDR3 has 16 amino acids. DNA of the CDR3: TGTGCCAGCCTTGGGACAGGGGGTTTAAGCAATCAGCCCCAGCATTTT. This gives the protein CASLGTGGLSNQPQHF. Full variable domain (rest looked up from reference TRBV2 and TRBJ1-5): EPEVTQTPSHQVTQMGQEVILRCVPISNHLYFYWYRQILGQKVEFLVSFYNNEISEKSEIFDDQFSVERPDGSNFTLKIRSTKLEDSAMYFCASLGTGGLSNQPQHFGDGTRLSIL.

The gene calls are TRBV15 and TRBJ2-1, with 16 bases that match TRBD2. Germline V gene lookup returns CDR1 LNHNV and CDR2 YYDKDF (reference sequence). V lost 5 bases and J lost 4; bases outside the gene matches: 2. The CDR3 runs to 16 residues. The CDR3 sequence is CATSWGLAGGYNEQFF. CDR3 DNA: TGTGCCACCAGCTGGGGACTAGCGGGGGGGTACAATGAGCAGTTCTTC.

This chain uses TRBV13 with TRBJ1-5, with 7 bases aligning to TRBD1. CDR1 is PRHDT and CDR2 is FYEKMQ in the germline V gene (reference sequence). This CDR3 is 16 amino acids long. With V trimmed by 4 bases and J by 2 bases, 8 bases remained unmatched. CDR3 DNA sequence: TGTGCCAGCAGCTCGAGACAGGGTCGGGGCAATCAGCCCCAGCATTTT. It encodes CASSSRQGRGNQPQHF. The entire variable domain, with the rest obtained from reference TRBV13 and TRBJ1-5, is as follows: AAGVIQSPRHLIKEKRETATLKCYPIPRHDTVYWYQQGPGQDPQFLISFYEKMQSDKGSIPDRFSAQQFSDYHSELNMSSLELGDSALYFCASSSRQGRGNQPQHFGDGTRLSIL.

A few counts support this clone. This rearrangement joins TRBV7-9 to TRBJ2-2; D gene unclear. This CDR3 is 15 amino acids long. Per the germline V gene, CDR1 is SEHNR and CDR2 is FQNEAQ (reference sequence). Trimming pared 1 base from V and 1 base from J, leaving 7 bases between. The CDR3 DNA reads as TGTGCCAGCAGCTTAGGACATCAGAACACCGGGGAGCTGTTTTTT. Translation: CASSLGHQNTGELFF.

This clone appeared many times. This chain links TRBV5-1 with TRBJ2-1, with D possibly being TRBD2 (6 bases). This CDR3 has 13 amino acids. V lost 6 bases and J 10 bases, leaving 17 bases between the germline ends. The germline V gene has CDR1 SGHRS and CDR2 YFSETQ. The CDR3 nucleotides are TGCGCCAGCAAGGGGACTGAGGATTGGGAGCAGTTCTTC. Translation: CASKGTEDWEQFF.

The V gene is TRBV6-5, the J gene TRBJ1-6; D unclear. The V and J ends lost 4 bases and 9 bases respectively, with 16 bases between them. Germline CDR1 MNHEY, CDR2 SVGAGI. The CDR3 is 15 residues long. CDR3 sequence (DNA): TGTGCCAGCAGTTCTTCTTGGGCCACGAGTTCACCCCTCCACTTT. This gives the protein CASSSSWATSSPLHF.

This chain connects TRBV18 to TRBJ1-1; tentative D call: TRBD1 (6 bases). V lost 2 bases to trimming and J lost 1 base, with 11 bases between them. The germline V gene encodes CDR1 KGHSH and CDR2 LQKENI. This CDR3 comprises 15 residues. The CDR3 coding sequence is TGTGCCAGCTCACCAAATACAGGGCCGAACACTGAAGCTTTCTTT. Encoded protein: CASSPNTGPNTEAFF.

The V call is TRBV7-2, the J call TRBJ1-2, with D uncertain. Germline assignment: CDR1 SGHTA and CDR2 FQGNSA. The V gene lost 1 base and the J gene lost 2 bases, with 11 bases spanning the gap. There are 15 residues in the CDR3. Here the CDR3 DNA reads TGTGCCAGCAGCTTAGAGTGGTCGGGGAACTATGGCTACACCTTC. It encodes CASSLEWSGNYGYTF.

CDR3 protein: CASSGFSGAGANVLTF. In nucleotides, the CDR3 is TGTGCCAGCAGTGGATTTTCGGGGGCTGGGGCCAACGTCCTGACTTTC. The chain has TRBV6-4 and TRBJ2-6; tentatively, D is TRBD2 (6 bases). Trimming shortened V by 4 bases and J by 2 bases, and 12 bases separated the two germline ends. The CDR3 consists of 16 residues. Germline CDR1 MRHNA, CDR2 SNTAGT.

The J gene is TRBJ1-1, the V gene TRBV5-1, with TRBD1 as a possible D gene (5 bases). This CDR3 comprises 13 residues. Deletions cut 5 bases from V and 0 bases from J, with 8 bases between. Germline values: CDR1 SGHRS, CDR2 YFSETQ. CDR3 region: CASSIRVNTEAFF. As DNA, the CDR3 is TGCGCCAGCAGTATCAGGGTGAACACTGAAGCTTTCTTT.

The rearrangement links TRBV7-9 to TRBJ2-5; TRBD1 aligns across 7 bases. With 7 bases clipped from V and 0 bases from J, the junction kept 2 bases outside the gene matches. Germline V lookup: CDR1 SEHNR, CDR2 FQNEAQ (reference sequence). This CDR3 has 13 residues. In nucleotides, the CDR3 is TGTGCCAGCACGACAGGGTACCAAGAGACCCAGTACTTC. Amino acid sequence: CASTTGYQETQYF.

The rearrangement uses TRBV19 and TRBJ2-3, with 14 bases identical to TRBD2. Germline CDR1 and CDR2: LNHDA and SQIVND (reference sequence). V was clipped by 8 bases and J by 0 bases; unmatched bases: 13. CDR3 length: 19 residues. CDR3 nucleotide sequence: TGTGCCAGTTCCTCCCACCTGGGACTAGCGGGGGCCAGCACAGATACGCAGTATTTT. Its protein is CASSSHLGLAGASTDTQYF.

This sequence joins TRBV5-1 and TRBJ1-4, with TRBD1 matching over 10 bases. This CDR3 is 18 amino acids long. CDR1 and CDR2 (germline): SGHRS, YFSETQ. Unmatched junction bases numbered 7, after V lost 2 bases and J lost 0 bases. Here the CDR3 reads CASSFWDRGLPTNEKLFF. The CDR3 DNA reads TGCGCCAGCAGCTTCTGGGACAGGGGTCTACCAACTAATGAAAAACTGTTTTTT.